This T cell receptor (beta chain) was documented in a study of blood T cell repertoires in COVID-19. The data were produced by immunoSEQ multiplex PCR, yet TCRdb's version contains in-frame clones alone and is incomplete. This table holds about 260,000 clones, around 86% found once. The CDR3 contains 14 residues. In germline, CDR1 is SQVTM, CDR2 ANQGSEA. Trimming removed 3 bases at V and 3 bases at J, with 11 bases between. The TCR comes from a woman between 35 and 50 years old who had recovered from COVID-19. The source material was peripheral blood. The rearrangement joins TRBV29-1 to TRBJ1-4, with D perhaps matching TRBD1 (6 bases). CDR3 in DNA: TGCAGCGTTGATGGGGGGGCGGCTAATGAAAAACTGTTTTTT. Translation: CSVDGGAANEKLFF. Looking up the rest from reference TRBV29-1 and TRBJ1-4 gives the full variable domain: SAVISQKPSRDICQRGTSLTIQCQVDSQVTMMFWYRQQPGQSLTLIATANQGSEATYESGFVIDKFPISRPNLTFSTLTVSNMSPEDSSIYLCSVDGGAANEKLFFGSGTQLSVL.